The entry that follows covers one T cell receptor beta chain sequence. Antigen: not known. Germline V gene lookup returns CDR1 MNHNS and CDR2 SASEGT. The CDR3 spans 15 residues. Between the trimmed V and J ends, which lost 7 bases and 9 bases, there was a span of 22 bases. Data came from immunoSEQ multiplex PCR; TCRdb stores just in-frame clones and leaves some out. The data hold tens of thousands of clones, with 88% observed a single time. The sample comes from a study of cytomegalovirus exposure and HLA in healthy donors. The donors were part of the validation cohort, which consisted of about 120 subjects and was separate from the first cohort of about 720 subjects. Study-level findings and limits: A classifier reportedly called cytomegalovirus status with high sensitivity and specificity. Through in vitro validation, three CMV-associated chains were shown to be specific for CMV antigens.

The chain couples TRBV6-1 to TRBJ1-5; possible D gene TRBD1, 5 bases. This TCR was recovered from a woman aged 25 to 39 in good health and CMV-seronegative. The specimen sequenced was PBMCs. The DNA for the CDR3 is TGTGCCAGCATCTTGACGGGGGGGGGAGGTTGGCCCCAGCATTTT. It is translated as CASILTGGGGWPQHF.